A single T cell receptor (beta chain) is shown here with its context. Antigen specificity is unknown. The sample is drawn from a study of beta chain features in type 1 diabetes. Germline V gene lookup returns CDR1 LNHNV and CDR2 YYDKDF (reference sequence). The ends lost 2 bases at V and 6 bases at J; junction bases unmatched: 8. The CDR3 spans 17 residues. Whole-study results and caveats: Among all four CD4+ subsets, Type 1 diabetes patients had TCRB CDR3s that were moderately but significantly shorter.

A heparinised blood draw that averaged around 100 mL was obtained once from each donor. Of the isolated RNA, all was reverse transcribed, and so the sequenced material was expressed TCRB transcripts. Clones were read by immunoSEQ multiplex PCR, and TCRdb kept only the in-frame ones, dropping some. The sample has 200,000 to 300,000 clones, 13% to 15% seen once. The TCR originated in a woman aged 35 to 49 in good health. This sequence joins TRBV15 and TRBJ2-1; 12 nucleotides agree with TRBD2. What was sequenced was naive CD4+ T cells from blood. Here the CDR3 reads CATSRPGLAGGSNEQFF. The CDR3 DNA reads as TGTGCCACCAGCAGACCAGGGCTAGCGGGGGGGTCCAATGAGCAGTTCTTC.